One and the same sample provided the 12 T cell receptor beta chains below, sequenced in a study of cytomegalovirus exposure and HLA in healthy donors. Here immunoSEQ multiplex PCR was the method, and the copy in TCRdb shows in-frame clones only, minus some. This sample yields 130,000 or so clones, of which approximately 90% are seen a single time; less than 8% belongs to the top ten. Sequenced: PBMCs. All receptors derive from a woman aged 30 to 39 in good health and CMV-seropositive.

This clone was picked up a small number of times. For the CDR3, the DNA is TGTGCTAGTGGTTTGGGGCTAGCGGGTAAGAGCTCCTACGAGCAGTACTTC. Its protein is CASGLGLAGKSSYEQYF. V gene TRBV12-5 combines with J gene TRBJ2-7, with 8 positions matching TRBD2. Trimming took 1 base from V and 0 from J; bases not matched to a gene: 8. The CDR3 spans 17 residues. Per germline, CDR1 LGHNT and CDR2 FRNRAP.

This rearrangement joins TRBV28 to TRBJ2-6; 7 positions match TRBD2. The ends lost 3 bases at V and 0 bases at J; junction bases unmatched: 8. The CDR3 extends over 18 amino acids. Germline loops: CDR1 MDHEN, CDR2 SYDVKM. This CDR3 is CASSFTTGGNSGANVLTF. The CDR3 bases are TGTGCCAGCAGTTTTACAACGGGGGGTAACTCTGGGGCCAACGTCCTGACTTTC.

CDR3 amino acids: CASSLASQISDTQYF. CDR3 coding DNA: TGCGCCAGCAGCTTGGCCTCGCAGATATCAGATACGCAGTATTTT. The V call is TRBV5-1, the J call TRBJ2-3; D uncertain. Trimming took off 0 bases at V and 4 bases at J, with 12 bases between the two ends. This CDR3 is built from 15 residues. Germline V gene lookup returns CDR1 SGHRS and CDR2 YFSETQ.

This chain links TRBV11-2 with TRBJ2-2; the D gene is possibly TRBD1 (5 bases). Germline V gene sequence: CDR1 SGHAT, CDR2 FQNNGV. The CDR3 consists of 17 residues. V was pared by 6 bases and J by 0 bases, with 17 bases between. The CDR3 spells CASRGIKGIPNTGELFF. In DNA form, the CDR3 reads TGTGCCAGCAGGGGGATAAAGGGGATTCCGAACACCGGGGAGCTGTTTTTT. Based on the CDR3 plus reference TRBV11-2 and TRBJ2-2, the full variable domain is EAGVAQSPRYKIIEKRQSVAFWCNPISGHATLYWYQQILGQGPKLLIQFQNNGVVDDSQLPKDRFSAERLKGVDSTLKIQPAKLEDSAVYLCASRGIKGIPNTGELFFGEGSRLTVL.

The chain combines TRBV7-2 with TRBJ1-2; D remains ambiguous. This CDR3 is built from 12 residues. CDR1 SGHTA and CDR2 FQGNSA come from the germline V gene. Trimming removed 3 bases from V and 8 bases from J, with 10 bases in between. The chain's CDR3 is CASSFGSRGYTF. The CDR3 DNA is TGTGCCAGCAGCTTCGGGAGTCGCGGCTACACCTTC.

This clone was recorded only once. V and J are TRBV4-1 and TRBJ2-1, with D perhaps TRBD2 (7 bases). Trimming left V 4 bases short and J 7 bases short, with 14 bases between. In germline, CDR1 is MGHRA, CDR2 YSYEKL. The CDR3 is 14 amino acids. The CDR3 bases are TGCGCCAGCAGCCTTAGGGGGGGTGGTAATGAGCAGTTCTTC. Its protein product is CASSLRGGGNEQFF.

The chain has TRBV6-1 and TRBJ2-7; D is possibly TRBD1 (5 bases). There are 15 residues in the CDR3. CDR1 MNHNS and CDR2 SASEGT come from the germline V gene. V lost 1 base, J lost 3 bases, and 13 bases lay in between. CDR3 DNA sequence: TGTGCCAGCAGTGAAGGGGTGACAGTAGGCTACGAGCAGTACTTC. This gives the protein CASSEGVTVGYEQYF.

The chain recombines TRBV6-5 with TRBJ2-7; D perhaps matches TRBD2 (5 bases). The V gene's germline CDR1 is MNHEY and CDR2 SVGAGI. With 5 bases removed from V and 0 bases from J, the gap between germline ends came to 11 bases. The CDR3 is made up of 14 amino acids. The CDR3 nucleotides are TGTGCCAGCAGTGACATCGGGATCTCCTACGAGCAGTACTTC. Amino acid sequence: CASSDIGISYEQYF.

V and J are TRBV21-1 and TRBJ2-1; no DNA check was done on the table's D call, TRBD2. TRBV21-1 is a documented pseudogene. This CDR3 region has 15 residues. DNA of the CDR3: TGTGCCAGCAGCCATCGAGAGGGCCGGGTTAGTGAGCAGTTCTTC. This sequence encodes CASSHREGRVSEQFF.

The chain joins TRBV2 to TRBJ2-7, with 9 bases aligning to TRBD2. This CDR3 comprises 13 residues. Germline V gives CDR1 SNHLY, CDR2 FYNNEI. V shed 8 bases and J 7 bases; nucleotides not matched to a gene: 9. The CDR3 DNA reads as TGTGCCAGCTCTCCGTTGCTAGCGGGGGAGCAGTACTTC. It codes for CASSPLLAGEQYF.

The CDR3 protein is CASGLWAGIYVGRGGYTF. The CDR3 nucleotides are TGTGCCAGCGGATTATGGGCAGGAATATATGTTGGCCGAGGGGGCTACACCTTC. The chain carries TRBV5-6 and TRBJ1-2; D unresolved. CDR3 length equals 18 residues. Germline V gives CDR1 SGHDT, CDR2 YYEEEE. The V and J ends lost 7 bases and 8 bases respectively, with 33 bases between them.

The chain carries TRBV7-9 and TRBJ1-5; 9 nucleotides match TRBD1. This CDR3 has 15 amino acids. The V and J ends lost 5 bases and 5 bases, in that order; junction bases with no gene match: 7. Germline CDR1 is SEHNR and CDR2 is FQNEAQ (reference sequence). The CDR3 sequence is CASSLDRGEDQPQHF. CDR3 sequence (DNA): TGTGCCAGCAGCCTAGACAGGGGGGAAGATCAGCCCCAGCATTTT.